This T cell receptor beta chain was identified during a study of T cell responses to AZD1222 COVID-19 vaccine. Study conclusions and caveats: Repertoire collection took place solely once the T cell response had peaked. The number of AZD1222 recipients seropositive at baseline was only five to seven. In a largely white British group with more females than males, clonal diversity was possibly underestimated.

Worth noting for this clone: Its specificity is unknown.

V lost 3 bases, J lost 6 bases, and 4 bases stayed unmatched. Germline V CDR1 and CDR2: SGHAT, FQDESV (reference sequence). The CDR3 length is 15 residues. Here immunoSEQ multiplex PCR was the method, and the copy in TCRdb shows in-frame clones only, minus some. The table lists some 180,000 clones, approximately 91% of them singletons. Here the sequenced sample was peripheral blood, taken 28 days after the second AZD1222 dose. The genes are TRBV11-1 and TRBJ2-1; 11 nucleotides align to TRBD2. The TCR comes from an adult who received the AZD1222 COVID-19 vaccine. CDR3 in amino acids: CASSFGLAGGNEQFF. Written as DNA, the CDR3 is TGTGCCAGCAGCTTCGGGCTAGCGGGGGGCAATGAGCAGTTCTTC.